This T cell receptor (beta chain) emerged from a study of glioma-infiltrating T cells after dendritic cell vaccination. Study summary: Autologous tumor lysate-pulsed dendritic cell vaccination was given between about 2003 and 2012.

This clone came up a few times. As yet, its antigen is unknown. The germline V gene encodes CDR1 LNHNV and CDR2 YYDKDF (reference sequence). Germline trimming cut 2 bases from V and 11 bases from J; bases unmatched to any gene: 5. The CDR3 has 13 amino acids. Overall study findings and caveats: Higher pretreatment TIL content predicted longer progression-free time and survival.

Some clones are missing from TCRdb's copy, which holds only in-frame ones; the method was immunoSEQ multiplex PCR. Of 55,000 to 70,000 clones detected, roughly 80% appear once; the ten largest clones hold approximately 8.5%. Sequencing used blood, obtained before dendritic cell vaccination. The rearrangement joins TRBV15 to TRBJ2-3; 9 bases match TRBD2. The receptor was derived from a human donor with glioblastoma. CDR3 bases: TGTGCCACCAGCAGACCAACGCGGGAGGGGCAGTATTTT. As protein: CATSRPTREGQYF.